The T cell receptor (beta chain) described here comes from a study of identical twins. This clonotype was seen more than once but under ten times. Its matching antigen is unknown. Study-wide findings and caveats: With abundant cord blood beta clonotypes, insertions were fewer; memory repertoires showed no such pattern. Invariant populations such as MAIT and iNKT cells could partly muddle zero-insertion analyses. Models, which agreed with sharing between unrelated individuals, nonetheless underestimated the out-of-frame TCR alpha sharing seen in monozygotic twins.

The V gene end was trimmed by 6 bases and the J gene end by 3 bases; junction bases not matched to a gene: 5. CDR3 length: 14 residues. Germline loops: CDR1 SNHLY, CDR2 FYNNEI. MiXCR was run by TCRdb on the 5' RACE reads, yielding one entry per CDR3 protein. The repertoire holds 700,000 or so distinct CDR3 sequences, with more than 6.5% as singletons. These sequences were also reported in another study, on yellow fever vaccine responses in identical twins.

The material sequenced was PBMCs. The sequence was collected from a woman between 18 and 29 years old in good health. The chain combines TRBV2 with TRBJ1-1; 9 nucleotides match TRBD1. DNA of the CDR3: TGTGCCAGCAGAGAATGGACAGGGGACACTGAAGCTTTCTTT. Amino acids: CASREWTGDTEAFF.